These T cell receptor beta chains were read from a single sample in a study of identical twins. TCRdb processed the 5' RACE reads anew with MiXCR; each CDR3 protein has one entry. The data hold roughly 240,000 distinct CDR3 sequences, with 7.5% observed a single time. The sample also formed part of further work on yellow fever vaccine responses in identical twins.

Sample: CD8+ T cells sorted from blood. The receptors derive from a woman under 30 in good health. The CDR3 runs from the conserved cysteine through the conserved F or W. The D gene is left open where the match is weak. Expanded clones are given a class, and other clones once, few, many or no size at all.

D: .; J: TRBJ1-5; V: TRBV24-1; size: many; CDR3: CATSAVGGGPQHF; DNA: TGTGCCACCAGTGCCGTCGGAGGGGGGCCCCAGCATTTT
D: .; J: TRBJ2-1; V: TRBV24-1; size: many; CDR3: CATSRYESGQFF; DNA: TGTGCCACCAGTCGATACGAAAGCGGGCAGTTCTTC
D: .; J: TRBJ1-6; V: TRBV2; size: many; CDR3: CASSPRQPAYNSPLHF; DNA: TGTGCCAGCAGCCCCCGACAGCCCGCCTATAATTCACCCCTCCACTTT
D: TRBD2; J: TRBJ2-5; V: TRBV10-1; size: few; CDR3: CASSEQGLAGQETQYF; DNA: TGCGCCAGCAGTGAGCAGGGACTAGCGGGCCAAGAGACCCAGTACTTC
D: TRBD1; J: TRBJ2-7; V: TRBV12-3/TRBV12-4; size: .; CDR3: CASSSRTLPGQGNSYEQYF; DNA: TGTGCCAGCAGTTCCCGCACCCTTCCGGGACAGGGGAACTCCTACGAGCAGTACTTC
D: TRBD1; J: TRBJ2-2; V: TRBV20-1; size: .; CDR3: CSASESGQQTTGELFF; DNA: TGCAGTGCTAGTGAGTCGGGACAGCAAACCACCGGGGAGCTGTTTTTT
D: .; J: TRBJ1-4; V: TRBV12-3/TRBV12-4; size: many; CDR3: CASSFSGEKLFF; DNA: TGTGCCAGCAGTTTTTCAGGTGAAAAACTGTTTTTT
D: .; J: TRBJ2-1; V: TRBV9; size: many; CDR3: CASSPRLSYNEQFF; DNA: TGTGCCAGCAGCCCCAGACTATCCTACAATGAGCAGTTCTTC
D: .; J: TRBJ2-3; V: TRBV6-5; size: .; CDR3: CASRNAWGESTDTQYF; DNA: TGTGCCAGCAGAAACGCCTGGGGGGAGAGCACAGATACGCAGTATTTT
D: .; J: TRBJ2-3; V: TRBV20-1; size: many; CDR3: CSASPKDRRGTDTQYF; DNA: TGCAGTGCTAGTCCCAAAGACAGGAGGGGCACAGATACGCAGTATTTT
D: .; J: TRBJ1-1; V: TRBV29-1; size: many; CDR3: CSVVFWNTEAFF; DNA: TGCAGCGTTGTGTTTTGGAACACTGAAGCTTTCTTT
D: TRBD2; J: TRBJ2-5; V: TRBV5-1; size: few; CDR3: CASSLVSGRLETQYF; DNA: TGCGCCAGCAGCTTGGTTAGCGGGAGGTTAGAGACCCAGTACTTC
D: .; J: TRBJ2-1; V: TRBV29-1; size: many; CDR3: CSAEGYNEQFF; DNA: TGCAGCGCTGAGGGGTACAATGAGCAGTTCTTC
D: .; J: TRBJ2-4; V: TRBV5-6; size: .; CDR3: CASSLLVPQGGGMNIQYF; DNA: TGTGCCAGCAGCTTGTTGGTACCCCAGGGGGGTGGCATGAACATTCAGTACTTC
D: .; J: TRBJ1-1; V: TRBV12-3/TRBV12-4; size: few; CDR3: CASSPTGPNTEAFF; DNA: TGTGCCAGCAGTCCGACAGGTCCGAACACTGAAGCTTTCTTT
D: .; J: TRBJ2-5; V: TRBV7-9; size: few; CDR3: CASSFPLMETQYF; DNA: TGTGCCAGCAGCTTTCCGTTAATGGAGACCCAGTACTTC
D: .; J: TRBJ2-3; V: TRBV4-1; size: many; CDR3: CASSQVPPDTQYF; DNA: TGCGCCAGCAGCCAAGTACCCCCAGATACGCAGTATTTT
D: .; J: TRBJ2-6; V: TRBV3-1; size: .; CDR3: CASSQGLTSGANVLTF; DNA: TGTGCCAGCAGCCAAGGTCTGACTTCTGGGGCCAACGTCCTGACTTTC
D: .; J: TRBJ1-5; V: TRBV7-6; size: .; CDR3: CASSLGENQPQHF; DNA: TGTGCCAGCAGCTTAGGCGAAAATCAGCCCCAGCATTTT
D: TRBD2; J: TRBJ2-1; V: TRBV7-8; size: .; CDR3: CASSLRSSGKYNEQFF; DNA: TGTGCCAGCAGCTTACGTTCTAGCGGGAAATACAATGAGCAGTTCTTC
D: TRBD1; J: TRBJ2-1; V: TRBV28; size: few; CDR3: CASSFLAADRVVGNEQFF; DNA: TGTGCCAGCAGTTTTCTCGCCGCAGACAGGGTCGTAGGGAATGAGCAGTTCTTC
D: .; J: TRBJ2-1; V: TRBV27; size: .; CDR3: CASTIPLGGDRDNEQFF; DNA: TGTGCCAGCACCATTCCCTTGGGGGGAGATAGGGACAATGAGCAGTTCTTC
D: .; J: TRBJ1-5; V: TRBV2; size: few; CDR3: CASSEAQGYQPQHF; DNA: TGTGCCAGCAGTGAAGCGCAGGGGTATCAGCCCCAGCATTTT
D: .; J: TRBJ2-1; V: TRBV29-1; size: few; CDR3: CSVEYGLSAGEQFF; DNA: TGCAGCGTTGAGTACGGCCTATCAGCAGGTGAGCAGTTCTTC
D: .; J: TRBJ2-1; V: TRBV7-2; size: few; CDR3: CASSLLGLLDFEQFF; DNA: TGTGCCAGCAGCTTATTGGGACTCCTCGATTTTGAGCAGTTCTTC
D: .; J: TRBJ2-7; V: TRBV11-1; size: few; CDR3: CASSSHPGSPTHKVGEQYF; DNA: TGTGCCAGCAGCTCACACCCCGGATCACCTACTCACAAGGTTGGAGAGCAGTACTTC
D: TRBD2; J: TRBJ2-3; V: TRBV28; size: few; CDR3: CASSSGTSFADTQYF; DNA: TGTGCCAGCAGTTCCGGGACTAGTTTTGCAGATACGCAGTATTTT
D: .; J: TRBJ2-2; V: TRBV4-1; size: few; CDR3: CASSQDLGRRDTGELFF; DNA: TGCGCCAGCAGCCAAGACCTGGGGCGAAGAGACACCGGGGAGCTGTTTTTT
D: TRBD2; J: TRBJ2-7; V: TRBV12-3/TRBV12-4; size: many; CDR3: CASSPHGLAGFYSYEQYF; DNA: TGTGCCAGCAGTCCCCACGGACTAGCGGGATTTTACTCCTACGAGCAGTACTTC
D: .; J: TRBJ2-5; V: TRBV27; size: .; CDR3: CASSLYWGAETQYF; DNA: TGTGCCAGCAGTTTATATTGGGGGGCAGAGACCCAGTACTTC
D: TRBD1; J: TRBJ2-5; V: TRBV2; size: .; CDR3: CASSDGDREETQYF; DNA: TGTGCCAGCAGTGACGGGGACAGGGAAGAGACCCAGTACTTC
D: TRBD1; J: TRBJ2-1; V: TRBV29-1; size: .; CDR3: CSVVPRGNEQFF; DNA: TGCAGCGTTGTCCCCAGGGGGAATGAGCAGTTCTTC
D: .; J: TRBJ2-5; V: TRBV28; size: .; CDR3: CASSLGQTSWETQYF; DNA: TGTGCCAGCAGTTTAGGCCAGACTAGTTGGGAGACCCAGTACTTC
D: .; J: TRBJ1-3; V: TRBV29-1; size: many; CDR3: CSVELRNTIYF; DNA: TGCAGCGTTGAGTTAAGAAACACCATATATTTT
D: .; J: TRBJ2-1; V: TRBV2; size: few; CDR3: CASRPGRTRNEQFF; DNA: TGCGCCAGCAGGCCGGGACGTACCCGCAATGAGCAGTTCTTC
D: .; J: TRBJ2-3; V: TRBV12-3/TRBV12-4; size: .; CDR3: CASAETDTQYF; DNA: TGTGCCAGCGCGGAAACAGATACGCAGTATTTT
D: .; J: TRBJ2-1; V: TRBV28; size: many; CDR3: CATLLSPSTYNEQFF; DNA: TGTGCCACCCTATTGTCCCCTTCTACCTACAATGAGCAGTTCTTC
D: .; J: TRBJ2-5; V: TRBV3-1; size: many; CDR3: CASSQGGLEQETQYF; DNA: TGTGCCAGCAGCCAAGGGGGTTTAGAACAAGAGACCCAGTACTTC
D: TRBD1; J: TRBJ1-6; V: TRBV19; size: .; CDR3: CAGGTGRNSPLHF; DNA: TGTGCCGGGGGGACAGGGCGGAATTCACCCCTCCACTTT
D: .; J: TRBJ1-6; V: TRBV14; size: .; CDR3: CASSQDGRIGSPLHF; DNA: TGTGCCAGCAGCCAAGATGGCAGGATCGGGTCACCCCTCCACTTT
D: .; J: TRBJ2-1; V: TRBV11-1; size: many; CDR3: CASSLTHEQFF; DNA: TGTGCCAGCAGCTTAACGCATGAGCAGTTCTTC
D: .; J: TRBJ2-5; V: TRBV18; size: .; CDR3: CASSPPDGLLQETQYF; DNA: TGTGCCAGCTCACCACCTGACGGACTCCTACAAGAGACCCAGTACTTC
D: .; J: TRBJ2-5; V: TRBV4-1; size: .; CDR3: CASSQGPYRVGQETQYF; DNA: TGCGCCAGCAGCCAAGGTCCCTACAGGGTAGGGCAAGAGACCCAGTACTTC
D: TRBD1; J: TRBJ2-5; V: TRBV29-1; size: .; CDR3: CSVRTGVVETQYF; DNA: TGCAGCGTTCGAACAGGGGTGGTGGAGACCCAGTACTTC
D: TRBD2; J: TRBJ2-1; V: TRBV20-1; size: .; CDR3: CSAREYTGTSAPNEQFF; DNA: TGCAGTGCTAGAGAATATACCGGGACTAGCGCACCTAATGAGCAGTTCTTC
D: .; J: TRBJ2-3; V: TRBV5-1; size: many; CDR3: CASSLETGNSYGTDTQYF; DNA: TGCGCCAGCAGCTTAGAAACAGGAAACAGTTATGGCACAGATACGCAGTATTTT
D: TRBD2; J: TRBJ2-3; V: TRBV10-2; size: few; CDR3: CASSGGGTDTQYF; DNA: TGCGCCAGCAGCGGGGGGGGCACAGATACGCAGTATTTT
D: TRBD1; J: TRBJ2-3; V: TRBV29-1; size: .; CDR3: CSSVGFWDRSSTVTQYF; DNA: TGCAGCAGCGTTGGCTTCTGGGACAGATCTAGCACAGTTACGCAGTATTTT
D: TRBD2; J: TRBJ2-1; V: TRBV24-1; size: many; CDR3: CATSGKTSRSYNEQFF; DNA: TGTGCCACCAGTGGTAAGACTAGCAGATCCTACAATGAGCAGTTCTTC
D: .; J: TRBJ2-3; V: TRBV27; size: many; CDR3: CASSPVELDTQYF; DNA: TGTGCCAGCAGTCCGGTCGAGCTGGATACGCAGTATTTT
D: .; J: TRBJ2-5; V: TRBV5-3; size: .; CDR3: CARSLEGTRRETQYF; DNA: TGTGCCAGAAGCTTGGAGGGAACTAGGAGGGAGACCCAGTACTTC
D: .; J: TRBJ2-7; V: TRBV4-1; size: many; CDR3: CASSQGSDEQYF; DNA: TGCGCCAGCAGCCAAGGCTCCGACGAGCAGTACTTC
D: TRBD2; J: TRBJ2-1; V: TRBV25-1; size: many; CDR3: CASSLAGVPQEQFF; DNA: TGTGCCAGCTCTCTAGCGGGAGTACCTCAAGAGCAGTTCTTC
D: TRBD2; J: TRBJ2-1; V: TRBV28; size: .; CDR3: CASRTRLAGYNEQFF; DNA: TGTGCCAGCAGGACCAGACTAGCGGGCTACAATGAGCAGTTCTTC
D: .; J: TRBJ2-5; V: TRBV4-1; size: many; CDR3: CASSQDRLEETQYF; DNA: TGCGCCAGCAGCCAAGATCGACTGGAAGAGACCCAGTACTTC
D: .; J: TRBJ2-3; V: TRBV5-1; size: .; CDR3: CASSTDTGSRTDTKYF; DNA: TGCGCCAGCAGCACTGATACAGGATCTCGCACAGATACGAAGTATTTT
D: .; J: TRBJ2-7; V: TRBV27; size: many; CDR3: CASSPTDYSYEQYF; DNA: TGTGCCAGCAGCCCAACAGACTACTCCTACGAGCAGTACTTC